The rows below give T cell receptor beta chains drawn from one sample of a study of PD-L1 blockade in urothelial cancer. Assay: immunoSEQ multiplex PCR; the TCRdb copy retains only in-frame clones and omits some. This table holds 45,000 to 50,000 clones, approximately 78% found once. The starting material was PBMCs, obtained around atezolizumab (anti-PD-L1) treatment. The receptors originated from a man in his fifties with urothelial cancer. Each CDR3 is given with its conserved first and last residue. D genes are given only for firm matches. Part of the rows lack a size; the others show once, few, many or a class for expanded clones.

J gene,clone size,V gene,D gene,CDR3 protein,CDR3 DNA
TRBJ1-4,NA,TRBV7-8,NA,CASSLAGQQNEKLFF,TGTGCCAGCAGCTTAGCGGGGCAGCAAAATGAAAAACTGTTTTTT
TRBJ1-1,NA,TRBV18,TRBD1,CASSLGTGNTEAFF,TGTGCCAGCTCACTAGGGACAGGGAACACTGAAGCTTTCTTT
TRBJ1-2,NA,TRBV6-1,NA,CASSGGVEGRNYGYTF,TGTGCCAGCAGTGGCGGGGTGGAGGGACGGAACTATGGCTACACCTTC
TRBJ1-1,NA,TRBV5-1,NA,CASSLPRGGLNTEAFF,TGCGCCAGCAGCCTCCCCCGGGGGGGACTGAACACTGAAGCTTTCTTT
TRBJ2-2,NA,TRBV14,NA,CASSQGQRRTGELFF,TGTGCCAGCAGCCAGGGACAAAGGAGAACCGGGGAGCTGTTTTTT
TRBJ1-5,NA,TRBV6-1,NA,CASSGWDTFSNQPQHF,TGTGCCAGCAGTGGCTGGGACACCTTTAGCAATCAGCCCCAGCATTTT
TRBJ1-4,NA,TRBV7-2,NA,CASSLGSGNEKLFF,TGTGCCAGCAGCTTAGGCAGCGGAAATGAAAAACTGTTTTTT
TRBJ1-5,NA,TRBV19,NA,CASRRTGLGGGVQPQHF,TGTGCCAGTAGGAGGACGGGTCTTGGAGGAGGGGTTCAGCCCCAGCATTTT
TRBJ1-3,NA,TRBV2,NA,CASRGATGNTIYF,TGTGCCAGCAGGGGGGCCACCGGAAACACCATATATTTT
TRBJ1-6,few,TRBV7-9,NA,CASTVRGTGNNSPLHF,TGTGCCAGCACCGTCCGAGGTACAGGGAATAATTCACCCCTCCACTTT
TRBJ1-2,few,TRBV2,NA,CASRTRGYSGYTF,TGTGCCAGCAGGACAAGGGGATATAGTGGCTACACCTTC
TRBJ2-3,NA,TRBV27,TRBD2,CASSSQLAGGSPHVSTDTQYF,TGTGCCAGCAGTTCACAACTAGCGGGAGGCTCTCCCCACGTGTCTACAGATACGCAGTATTTT
TRBJ2-2,NA,TRBV25-1,TRBD1,CASSGGQGGTGELFF,TGTGCCAGCAGTGGGGGACAGGGTGGAACCGGGGAGCTGTTTTTT
TRBJ1-1,NA,TRBV29-1,TRBD1,CSVRTGGGTEAFF,TGCAGCGTCCGGACAGGGGGCGGCACTGAAGCTTTCTTT
TRBJ1-2,NA,TRBV16,TRBD1,CASSQSGDRGLGYGYTF,TGTGCCAGCAGCCAATCTGGGGACAGGGGGCTTGGCTATGGCTACACCTTC
TRBJ2-5,NA,TRBV11-2,TRBD1,CASSSMAGTGEGTQYF,TGTGCCAGCAGCTCCATGGCCGGGACAGGGGAGGGGACCCAGTACTTC
TRBJ1-4,NA,TRBV7-9,NA,CATLGGTNEKLFF,TGTGCCACCTTAGGCGGAACTAATGAAAAACTGTTTTTT
TRBJ2-1,NA,TRBV7-8,TRBD2,CASSLKTSGRARGYNEQFF,TGTGCCAGCAGCTTGAAGACTAGCGGGAGGGCCAGGGGGTACAATGAGCAGTTCTTC
TRBJ2-1,NA,TRBV11-2,TRBD2,CASSQRGESSYNEQFF,TGTGCCAGCAGCCAACGGGGGGAAAGCTCCTACAATGAGCAGTTCTTC
TRBJ2-1,NA,TRBV28,NA,CASRSPGVSYNEQFF,TGTGCCAGCAGGTCGCCAGGGGTATCCTACAATGAGCAGTTCTTC
TRBJ2-7,NA,TRBV2,TRBD2,CASRTSPVGEQYF,TGTGCCAGCCGGACTAGTCCCGTGGGCGAGCAGTACTTC
TRBJ2-7,NA,TRBV5-4,TRBD2,CASSWGLAESYEQYF,TGTGCCAGCAGCTGGGGACTAGCGGAGTCCTACGAGCAGTACTTC
TRBJ1-4,NA,TRBV5-1,NA,CASSLAVRGLGEKLFF,TGCGCCAGCAGCTTGGCCGTAAGGGGATTGGGTGAAAAACTGTTTTTT
TRBJ1-3,NA,TRBV5-1,TRBD1,CASSPSGQGSSSGNTIYF,TGCGCCAGCAGTCCCTCAGGACAGGGTTCATCCTCTGGAAACACCATATATTTT
TRBJ1-1,NA,TRBV27,NA,CASSFSGGITEAFF,TGTGCCAGCAGTTTTTCGGGGGGGATTACTGAAGCTTTCTTT
TRBJ2-2,once,TRBV2,TRBD1,CASRSDRGTTGELFF,TGTGCCAGCAGGTCTGACAGGGGAACCACCGGGGAGCTGTTTTTT
TRBJ1-2,NA,TRBV7-9,NA,CASSLQAGANYGYTF,TGTGCCAGCAGCTTACAAGCCGGAGCTAACTATGGCTACACCTTC
TRBJ2-2,NA,TRBV28,TRBD1,CASSAPGQRNTGELFF,TGTGCCAGCAGCGCCCCGGGACAGAGAAACACCGGGGAGCTGTTTTTT
TRBJ2-1,NA,TRBV29-1,NA,CSAVVGSSYNEQFF,TGCAGCGCGGTCGTGGGGAGCTCCTACAATGAGCAGTTCTTC
TRBJ2-1,NA,TRBV5-4,NA,CASTLGGGRSGNEQFF,TGTGCCAGCACTCTTGGGGGGGGGCGGTCAGGGAATGAGCAGTTCTTC
TRBJ1-6,NA,TRBV4-1,NA,CASSPTGNNSPLHF,TGCGCCAGCAGCCCAACAGGGAATAATTCACCCCTCCACTTT
TRBJ2-1,NA,TRBV7-2,TRBD2,CASSSPGGEQFF,TGTGCCAGCAGCTCCCCCGGGGGGGAGCAGTTCTTC
TRBJ2-2,NA,TRBV2,TRBD1,CASSEQAGGYTGELFF,TGTGCCAGCAGTGAACAGGCAGGGGGCTACACCGGGGAGCTGTTTTTT
TRBJ1-1,NA,TRBV6-5,TRBD1,CATQGAGTEAFF,TGTGCCACACAGGGGGCCGGCACTGAAGCTTTCTTT
TRBJ2-7,NA,TRBV4-1,TRBD2,CASSQARGLAGGPVYF,TGCGCCAGCAGCCAGGCAAGGGGACTAGCGGGAGGGCCTGTTTACTTC
TRBJ1-1,NA,TRBV10-3,TRBD1,CAIRPTGPNTEAFF,TGTGCCATCAGGCCGACAGGGCCGAACACTGAAGCTTTCTTT
TRBJ1-1,few,TRBV29-1,NA,CSVEGRTEAFF,TGCAGCGTTGAAGGGCGGACTGAAGCTTTCTTT
TRBJ1-2,NA,TRBV5-1,TRBD1,CASSLDRGDYTF,TGCGCCAGCAGCTTGGACAGGGGAGACTACACCTTC
TRBJ1-5,NA,TRBV6-1,NA,CASSDRVQPQHF,TGTGCCAGCAGTGACAGGGTTCAGCCCCAGCATTTT
TRBJ2-1,NA,TRBV4-1,TRBD2,CASSQGLAGGLGSYNEQFF,TGCGCCAGCAGCCAAGGATTAGCGGGAGGTCTCGGGTCCTACAATGAGCAGTTCTTC
TRBJ2-1,NA,TRBV2,TRBD2,CASLRTSGNNEQFF,TGTGCCAGCCTAAGGACTAGCGGGAACAATGAGCAGTTCTTC
TRBJ2-3,once,TRBV7-8,NA,CASSETGQSTDTQYF,TGTGCCAGCAGCGAAACAGGGCAGAGCACAGATACGCAGTATTTT
TRBJ2-3,NA,TRBV7-9,NA,CASSLLGGIDTQYF,TGTGCCAGCAGCTTACTAGGCGGGATAGATACGCAGTATTTT
TRBJ2-1,NA,TRBV28,TRBD2,CASSLAGGPLDEQFF,TGTGCCAGCAGTTTAGCGGGAGGTCCACTCGATGAGCAGTTCTTC
TRBJ2-3,NA,TRBV4-1,TRBD1,CASSHMDRGSTDTQYF,TGCGCCAGCAGCCACATGGACAGGGGCTCCACAGATACGCAGTATTTT